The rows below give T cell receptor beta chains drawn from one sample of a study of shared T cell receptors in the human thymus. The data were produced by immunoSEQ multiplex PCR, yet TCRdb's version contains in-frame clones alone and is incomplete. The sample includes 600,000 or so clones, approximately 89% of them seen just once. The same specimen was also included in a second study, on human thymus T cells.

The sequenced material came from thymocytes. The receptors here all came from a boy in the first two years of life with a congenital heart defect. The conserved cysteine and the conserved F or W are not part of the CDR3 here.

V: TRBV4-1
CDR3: ASSHQDRGDGDSPLH

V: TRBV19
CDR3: ASSIGGGDTQY

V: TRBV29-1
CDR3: SVLQGSRSYEQY

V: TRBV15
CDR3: ATSETTGSGANVLT

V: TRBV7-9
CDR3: ASSLGVAQEQF

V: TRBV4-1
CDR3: ASSQEPRGGFPPQH

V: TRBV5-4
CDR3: ASSFSPTVTSGENQETQY

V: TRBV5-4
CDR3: ASSWGTGGVNTEAF

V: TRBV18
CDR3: ASSPRGQGINYGYT

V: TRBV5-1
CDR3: ASSLRLAGTYEQY

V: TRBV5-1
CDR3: ASSSQSRQPRPYEQY

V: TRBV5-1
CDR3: ASSLDRTSGRAEGEQF

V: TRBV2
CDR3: ASSEANAGTGSAQETQY

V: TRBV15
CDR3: ATSRDVKVLPGDALNTEAF

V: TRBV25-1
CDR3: ASSERSGEY

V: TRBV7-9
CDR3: ASSSGGEGGSSNEQF

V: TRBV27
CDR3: ASRRGTGVYGYT

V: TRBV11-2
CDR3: ASSLEWRVAGAKDTQY

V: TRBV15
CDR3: ATERGPDTQY

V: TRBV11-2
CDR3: ASSSPGQGTGGYT

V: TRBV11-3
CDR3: ASSPPDRGALYEQY

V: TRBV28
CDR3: ASSLFSQREGQSNEQF

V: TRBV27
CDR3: ASSFGTEPSTDTQY

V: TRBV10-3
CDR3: AISESLTGAPF

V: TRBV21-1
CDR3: ASSTQDRELADTQY

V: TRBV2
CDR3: ASRGVRDRAFGEQY

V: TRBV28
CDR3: ASRLTSGSSYEQY